One TCR beta chain is described in this entry. In the study's own analysis: Counts of nucleated cells, estimated from reference gene primer amplification, were obtained. Sequencing was performed with immunoSEQ multiplex PCR; in TCRdb, only in-frame clones are kept and a portion is missing. V and J calls and clone size are given by that table; D and trimming were obtained from the DNA. The sample records 90,000 to 150,000 clones, approximately 70% being singletons. The data belong to a study of blood T cell repertoires in COVID-19. The overall study: From the United States, Italy and Spain came samples of acute and convalescent COVID-19. Sources were T cells, B-cell-depleted T cells, or PBMCs; the material itself was cDNA or gDNA.

This clonotype originated in a human donor with acute or convalescent COVID-19. The donor label of this sample is uncertain. Sequencing was carried out using peripheral blood.

CDR3 region: CASSLQPGRTEAFF. The CDR3 DNA reads as TGTGCCAGCAGCTTACAGCCAGGTCGGACTGAAGCTTTCTTT. The chain is built from TRBV7-2 and TRBJ1-1; no reliable D call. This CDR3 has 14 residues. V lost 2 bases, J lost 5 bases, and 12 bases lay in between. Germline loops: CDR1 SGHTA, CDR2 FQGNSA.